These 6 T cell receptor beta chains originate from one sample sequenced in a study of T-cell memory formation after mild COVID-19. TCRdb used MiXCR to reprocess the 5' RACE reads, holding one entry per CDR3 protein. Of about 390,000 distinct CDR3 sequences detected, about 15% appear once; the ten largest clones hold roughly a fifth. The sample consisted of PBMCs or a T cell subset sorted from them (not recorded which). Every receptor here comes from a young man who had mild COVID-19 (a few samples of this study predate the infection). Cell type and time point are not known.

The chain is built from TRBV7-8 and TRBJ2-3, with D uncertain. The CDR3 contains 13 residues. Germline V gives CDR1 SGHVS, CDR2 FQNEAQ. Trimming took 1 base from V and 14 from J, leaving 16 bases between them. The CDR3 reads CASSLEGPSNRYF. The CDR3 region has the DNA TGTGCCAGCAGCTTAGAGGGCCCCTCCAATCGGTATTTT.

The V gene is TRBV10-3, the J gene TRBJ2-3; no clear D gene. V was trimmed by 3 bases and J by 7 bases, leaving 8 bases between them. From germline, CDR1 is ENHRY and CDR2 SYGVKD. The CDR3 spans 12 residues. The CDR3 loop reads CAISDGWNTQYF. CDR3 coding DNA: TGTGCCATCAGTGACGGGTGGAATACGCAGTATTTT.

CDR3 residues: CATRTGLAGPYNEQFF. The CDR3 bases are TGCGCCACCCGTACGGGACTAGCGGGCCCCTACAATGAGCAGTTCTTC. The chain uses TRBV5-1 and TRBJ2-1; 12 positions match TRBD2. Germline CDR1 is SGHRS and CDR2 is YFSETQ. Germline trimming cut 9 bases from V and 2 bases from J; bases unmatched to any gene: 9. The CDR3 is made up of 16 amino acids. Together with reference TRBV5-1 and TRBJ2-1, the CDR3 gives the full variable domain: KAGVTQTPRYLIKTRGQQVTLSCSPISGHRSVSWYQQTPGQGLQFLFEYFSETQRNKGNFPGRFSGRQFSNSRSEMNVSTLELGDSALYLCATRTGLAGPYNEQFFGPGTRLTVL.

The chain carries TRBV2 and TRBJ2-1, with D possibly TRBD2 on 5 matching bases. V lost 2 bases, J lost 4 bases, and 6 bases lay in between. The CDR3 extends over 13 amino acids. Germline lookup yields CDR1 SNHLY and CDR2 FYNNEI. CDR3 amino acids: CASSEREYNEQFF. The CDR3 nucleotides read TGTGCCAGCAGTGAACGGGAATACAATGAGCAGTTCTTC.

This clonotype was detected a few times. The chain employs TRBV7-2 and TRBJ2-1; TRBD2 matches 10 bases. Germline trimming cut 7 bases from V and 10 bases from J; bases unmatched to any gene: 7. Germline assignment: CDR1 SGHTA and CDR2 FQGNSA. The CDR3 sequence is 13 residues long. The DNA for the CDR3 is TGTGCCAGCAACCTAGAGCGGGGGGGCGAGCAGTTCTTC. Amino acid sequence: CASNLERGGEQFF.

This sequence joins TRBV5-1 and TRBJ2-2, with 11 nucleotides matching TRBD2. Germline V gene lookup returns CDR1 SGHRS and CDR2 YFSETQ. This CDR3 comprises 19 residues. Trimming cost V 4 bases and J 6 bases; bases outside gene matches: 17. Written as DNA, the CDR3 is TGCGCCAGCAGCCTTGGTACGAGTAGCGGGGGGGCCGTGGCCGGGGAGCTGTTTTTT. It yields the protein CASSLGTSSGGAVAGELFF.